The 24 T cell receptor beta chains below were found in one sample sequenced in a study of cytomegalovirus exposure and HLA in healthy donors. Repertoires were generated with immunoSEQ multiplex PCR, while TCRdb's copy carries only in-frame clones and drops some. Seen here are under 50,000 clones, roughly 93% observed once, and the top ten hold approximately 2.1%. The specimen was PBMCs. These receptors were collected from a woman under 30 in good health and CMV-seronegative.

DNA for the CDR3: TGTGCCAGCAGTGAGGAGGGGCGGTTCACTGAAGCTTTCTTT. Its protein is CASSEEGRFTEAFF. The chain recombines TRBV2 with TRBJ1-1; the D gene is possibly TRBD1 (5 bases). The CDR3 is 14 residues long. Germline CDR1 SNHLY, CDR2 FYNNEI. Trimming pared 3 bases from V and 4 bases from J, leaving 12 bases between.

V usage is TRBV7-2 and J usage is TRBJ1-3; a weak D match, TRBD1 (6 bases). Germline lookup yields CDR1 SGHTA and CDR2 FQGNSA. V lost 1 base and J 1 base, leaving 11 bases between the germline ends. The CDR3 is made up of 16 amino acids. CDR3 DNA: TGTGCCAGCAGCTTAGTAGGGGGTCTATCTGGAAACACCATATATTTT. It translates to CASSLVGGLSGNTIYF.

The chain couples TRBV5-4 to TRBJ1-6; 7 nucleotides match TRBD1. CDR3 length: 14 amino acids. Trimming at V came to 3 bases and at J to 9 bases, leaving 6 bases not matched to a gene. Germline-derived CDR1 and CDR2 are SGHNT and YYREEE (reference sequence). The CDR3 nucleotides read TGTGCCAGCAGCTCAGGGGGATTAAGTTCACCCCTCCACTTT. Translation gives CASSSGGLSSPLHF.

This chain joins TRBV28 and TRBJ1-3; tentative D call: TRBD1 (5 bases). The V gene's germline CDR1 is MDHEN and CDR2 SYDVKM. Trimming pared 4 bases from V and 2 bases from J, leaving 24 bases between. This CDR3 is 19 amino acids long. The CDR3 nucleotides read TGTGCCAGCAGTTACTCCGGGGGGAGGTTGGGGCCTACTGGAAACACCATATATTTT. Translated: CASSYSGGRLGPTGNTIYF.

Here the CDR3 reads CASSPPGQPGYAGELFF. The CDR3 nucleotides read TGTGCCAGCAGCCCCCCGGGACAGCCGGGTTATGCCGGGGAGCTGTTTTTT. The V gene is TRBV7-9, the J gene TRBJ2-2; 7 bases are shared with TRBD1. Trimming took 5 bases from V and 6 from J; bases not matched to a gene: 15. The CDR3 contains 17 residues. Germline assignment: CDR1 SEHNR and CDR2 FQNEAQ (reference sequence).

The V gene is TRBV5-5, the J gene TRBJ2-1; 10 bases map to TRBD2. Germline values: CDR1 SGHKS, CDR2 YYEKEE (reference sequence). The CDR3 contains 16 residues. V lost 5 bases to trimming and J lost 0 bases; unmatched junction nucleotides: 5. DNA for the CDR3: TGTGCCAGCAGGGAAGGACTAGCGGCCTCCTACAATGAGCAGTTCTTC. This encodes CASREGLAASYNEQFF.

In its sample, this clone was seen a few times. CDR3 nucleotide sequence: TGTGCCAGCAGTGGGCTAGCGGGAGGGAATGAGCAGTTCTTC. This encodes CASSGLAGGNEQFF. The chain has TRBV6-4 and TRBJ2-1; TRBD2 matches at 12 bases. The V gene's germline CDR1 is MRHNA and CDR2 SNTAGT. The CDR3 covers 14 residues. With 4 bases clipped from V and 7 bases from J, the junction kept 2 bases outside the gene matches.

This CDR3 reads CASRTHRDNHDSGNTIYF. The CDR3 region has the DNA TGTGCCAGCAGAACCCACCGGGACAACCATGACTCTGGAAACACCATATATTTT. The V gene is TRBV11-3, the J gene TRBJ1-3; TRBD1 is a possible D gene (6 bases). This CDR3 has 18 amino acids. Germline V gives CDR1 SGHNT, CDR2 YENEEA. V was cut by 6 bases and J by 0 bases, with 21 bases left in between. Using reference TRBV11-3 and TRBJ1-3 for the parts outside the CDR3, the full variable domain is EAGVVQSPRYKIIEKKQPVAFWCNPISGHNTLYWYLQNLGQGPELLIRYENEEAVDDSQLPKDRFSAERLKGVDSTLKIQPAELGDSAVYLCASRTHRDNHDSGNTIYFGEGSWLTVV.

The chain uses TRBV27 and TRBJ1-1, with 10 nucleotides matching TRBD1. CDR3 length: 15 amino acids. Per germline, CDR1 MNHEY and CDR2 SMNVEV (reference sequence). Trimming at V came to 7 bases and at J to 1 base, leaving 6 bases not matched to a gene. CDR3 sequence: CASTWGTGENTEAFF. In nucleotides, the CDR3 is TGTGCCAGCACCTGGGGGACAGGGGAGAACACTGAAGCTTTCTTT.

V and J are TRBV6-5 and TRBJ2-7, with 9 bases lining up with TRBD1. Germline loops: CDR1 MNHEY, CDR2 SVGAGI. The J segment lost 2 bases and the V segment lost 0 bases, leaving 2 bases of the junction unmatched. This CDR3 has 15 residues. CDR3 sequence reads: CASSYSGQGTYEQYF. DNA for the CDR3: TGTGCCAGCAGTTACTCGGGACAGGGAACCTACGAGCAGTACTTC.

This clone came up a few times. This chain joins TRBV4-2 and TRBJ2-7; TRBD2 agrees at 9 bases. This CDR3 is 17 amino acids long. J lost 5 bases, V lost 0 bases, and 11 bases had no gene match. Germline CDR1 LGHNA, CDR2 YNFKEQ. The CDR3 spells CASSQDEAGLALDEQYF. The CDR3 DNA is TGTGCCAGCAGCCAAGATGAGGCAGGACTAGCGCTCGACGAGCAGTACTTC.

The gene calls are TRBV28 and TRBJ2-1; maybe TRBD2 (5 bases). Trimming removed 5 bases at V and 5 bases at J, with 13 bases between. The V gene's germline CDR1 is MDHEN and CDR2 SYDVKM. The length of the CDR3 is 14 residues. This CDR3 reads CASSPPSGNNEQFF. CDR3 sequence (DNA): TGTGCCAGCAGTCCCCCCAGCGGAAACAATGAGCAGTTCTTC.

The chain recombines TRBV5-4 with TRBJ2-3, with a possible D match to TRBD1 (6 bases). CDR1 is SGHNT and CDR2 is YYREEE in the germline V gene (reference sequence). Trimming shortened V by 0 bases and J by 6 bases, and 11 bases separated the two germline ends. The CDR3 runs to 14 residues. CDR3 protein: CASSLGTGMDTQYF. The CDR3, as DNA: TGTGCCAGCAGCTTGGGAACAGGGATGGATACGCAGTATTTT.

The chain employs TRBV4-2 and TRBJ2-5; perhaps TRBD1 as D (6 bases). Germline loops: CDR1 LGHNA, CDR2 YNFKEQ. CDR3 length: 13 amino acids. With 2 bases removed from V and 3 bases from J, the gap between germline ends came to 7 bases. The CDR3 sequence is CASSQYREETQYF. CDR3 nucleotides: TGTGCCAGCAGCCAATACAGGGAAGAGACCCAGTACTTC.

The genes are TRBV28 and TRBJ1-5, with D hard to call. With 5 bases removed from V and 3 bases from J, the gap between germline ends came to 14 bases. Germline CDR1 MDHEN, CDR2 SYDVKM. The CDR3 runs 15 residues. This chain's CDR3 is CASSPSGKLNQPQHF. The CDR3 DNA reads TGTGCCAGCAGTCCATCGGGGAAACTCAATCAGCCCCAGCATTTT.

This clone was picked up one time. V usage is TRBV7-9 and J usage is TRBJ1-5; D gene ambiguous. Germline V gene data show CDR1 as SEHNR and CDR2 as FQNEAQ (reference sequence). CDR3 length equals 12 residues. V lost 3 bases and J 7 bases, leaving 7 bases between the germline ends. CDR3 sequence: CASSFPGQPQHF. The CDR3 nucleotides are TGTGCCAGCAGCTTCCCGGGGCAGCCCCAGCATTTT.

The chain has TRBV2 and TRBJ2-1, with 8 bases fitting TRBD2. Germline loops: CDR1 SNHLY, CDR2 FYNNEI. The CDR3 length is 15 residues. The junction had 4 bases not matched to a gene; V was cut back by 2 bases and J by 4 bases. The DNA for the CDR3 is TGTGCCAGCAGTGAAACTAGCGGAAAATACAATGAGCAGTTCTTC. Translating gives CASSETSGKYNEQFF.

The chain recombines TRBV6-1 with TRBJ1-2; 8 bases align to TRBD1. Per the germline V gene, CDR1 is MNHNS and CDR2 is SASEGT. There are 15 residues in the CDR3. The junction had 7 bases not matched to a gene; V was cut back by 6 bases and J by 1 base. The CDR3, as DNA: TGTGCCAGCAGGGGACAGGCCCCCTTTAACTATGGCTACACCTTC. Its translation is CASRGQAPFNYGYTF.

CDR3 in amino acids: CASSEGRGYSNQPQHF. Written as DNA, the CDR3 is TGTGCCAGCAGTGAAGGCAGAGGATATAGCAATCAGCCCCAGCATTTT. The chain couples TRBV6-1 to TRBJ1-5, with unresolved D. Trimming cost V 1 base and J 0 bases, with 10 bases left between them. The CDR3 spans 16 residues. The V gene's germline CDR1 is MNHNS and CDR2 SASEGT.

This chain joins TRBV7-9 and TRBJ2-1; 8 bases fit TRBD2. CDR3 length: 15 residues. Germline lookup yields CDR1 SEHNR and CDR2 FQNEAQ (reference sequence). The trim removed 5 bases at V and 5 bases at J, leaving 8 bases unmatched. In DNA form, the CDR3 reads TGTGCCAGCAGCCCCCGCGGTAGCGGGGACAATGAGCAGTTCTTC. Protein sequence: CASSPRGSGDNEQFF.

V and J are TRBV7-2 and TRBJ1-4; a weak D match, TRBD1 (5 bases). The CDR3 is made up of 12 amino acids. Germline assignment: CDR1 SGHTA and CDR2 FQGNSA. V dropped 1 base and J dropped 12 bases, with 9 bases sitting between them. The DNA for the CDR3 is TGTGCCAGCAGCTTAGTCTTGGGGCAACTGTTTTTT. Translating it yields CASSLVLGQLFF.

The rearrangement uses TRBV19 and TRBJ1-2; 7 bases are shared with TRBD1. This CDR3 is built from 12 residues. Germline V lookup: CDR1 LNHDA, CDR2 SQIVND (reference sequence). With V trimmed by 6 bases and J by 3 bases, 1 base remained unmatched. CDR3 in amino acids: CASSQGDYGYTF. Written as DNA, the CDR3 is TGTGCCAGTAGCCAGGGGGACTATGGCTACACCTTC.

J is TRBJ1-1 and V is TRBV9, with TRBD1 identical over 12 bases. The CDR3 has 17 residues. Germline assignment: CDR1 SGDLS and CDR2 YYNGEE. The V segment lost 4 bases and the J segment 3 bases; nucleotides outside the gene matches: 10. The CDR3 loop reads CASSPGQGAGLDTEAFF. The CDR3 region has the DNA TGTGCCAGCAGCCCGGGACAGGGGGCGGGGTTGGACACTGAAGCTTTCTTT.

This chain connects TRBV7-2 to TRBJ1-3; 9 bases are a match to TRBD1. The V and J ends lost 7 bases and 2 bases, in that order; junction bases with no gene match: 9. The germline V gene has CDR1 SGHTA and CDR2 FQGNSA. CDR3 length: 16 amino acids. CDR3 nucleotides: TGTGCCAGCAACACCCAGGGACAGGGCCCTGGAAACACCATATATTTT. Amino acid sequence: CASNTQGQGPGNTIYF.